Below, 12 T cell receptor beta chains from the same sample are listed, as sequenced in a study of shared clonotypes between healthy human individuals. Sequencing was performed with immunoSEQ multiplex PCR; in TCRdb, only in-frame clones are kept and a portion is missing. The sample contains 1.5 million to 1.9 million clones, roughly 98% of which appear only once. Sequencing used naive CD4+ T cells sorted from blood. Subset denoted: CD45RA+ positively selected. The source is a man between 25 and 39 years old in good health.

This chain joins TRBV19 and TRBJ2-1; a possible D gene is TRBD1 (5 bases). Germline values: CDR1 LNHDA, CDR2 SQIVND (reference sequence). This CDR3 is 15 amino acids long. V was clipped by 6 bases and J by 9 bases, with 21 bases between them. The DNA for the CDR3 is TGTGCCAGTAGAATTGGGGCCTGGCTCGGCGGTGAGCAGTTCTTC. It codes for CASRIGAWLGGEQFF.

The chain employs TRBV4-1 and TRBJ2-5, with D hard to call. In germline, CDR1 is MGHRA, CDR2 YSYEKL. The CDR3 has 13 residues. Trimming stripped 1 base from V and 4 bases from J, with 7 bases between. The CDR3 DNA reads TGCGCCAGCAGCCAAGTTGCGGTAGAGACCCAGTACTTC. It yields the protein CASSQVAVETQYF.

V and J are TRBV18 and TRBJ2-3; TRBD2 aligns across 9 bases. The V and J ends lost 1 base and 5 bases, in that order; junction bases with no gene match: 7. The CDR3 totals 16 residues. CDR1 and CDR2 from the germline V gene are KGHSH and LQKENI. The CDR3 region is CASSPLPSGNRDTQYF. The CDR3 DNA reads as TGTGCCAGCTCACCACTGCCTAGCGGGAATAGAGATACGCAGTATTTT. Using reference TRBV18 and TRBJ2-3 for the parts outside the CDR3, the full variable domain is NAGVMQNPRHLVRRRGQEARLRCSPMKGHSHVYWYRQLPEEGLKFMVYLQKENIIDESGMPKERFSAEFPKEGPSILRIQQVVRGDSAAYFCASSPLPSGNRDTQYFGPGTRLTVL.

The CDR3 nucleotides read TGTGCCAGCAGCGCCGGGACAGGAGTAAATGAAAAACTGTTTTTT. Protein: CASSAGTGVNEKLFF. The chain has TRBV7-9 and TRBJ1-4, with 8 bases fitting TRBD1. Unmatched junction bases numbered 7, after V lost 5 bases and J lost 5 bases. The CDR3 has 15 residues. Germline loops: CDR1 SEHNR, CDR2 FQNEAQ (reference sequence).

The genes are TRBV5-1 and TRBJ2-5, with 11 bases that match TRBD2. Germline assignment: CDR1 SGHRS and CDR2 YFSETQ. The V and J ends lost 3 bases and 5 bases, in that order; junction bases with no gene match: 9. The CDR3 is 16 amino acids. CDR3 bases: TGCGCCAGCAGCTCGGGGCTAGCGGGAGGATTGGAGACCCAGTACTTC. Translation gives CASSSGLAGGLETQYF.

This clone appeared a single time. The chain carries TRBV29-1 and TRBJ2-5, with 10 bases identical to TRBD1. The CDR3 extends over 13 amino acids. J lost 4 bases, V lost 6 bases, and 5 bases had no gene match. CDR1 is SQVTM and CDR2 is ANQGSEA in the germline V gene. CDR3 in amino acids: CSVGDRGAETQYF. CDR3 in DNA: TGCAGCGTCGGGGACAGGGGTGCAGAGACCCAGTACTTC.

The CDR3 DNA reads TGTGCCAGCAGAGAACCCACAGGGTATCAGCCCCAGCATTTT. Protein product: CASREPTGYQPQHF. The V call is TRBV6-6, the J call TRBJ1-5; D is possibly TRBD1 (6 bases). The CDR3 consists of 14 residues. CDR1 and CDR2 from the germline V gene are MNHNY and SVGAGI (reference sequence). Trimming shortened V by 6 bases and J by 5 bases, and 14 bases separated the two germline ends.

This rearrangement joins TRBV27 to TRBJ2-7; D gene ambiguous. The germline V and J ends were trimmed by 4 bases and 2 bases, with 9 bases remaining between them. The CDR3 covers 13 residues. Germline V CDR1 and CDR2: MNHEY, SMNVEV (reference sequence). As DNA, the CDR3 is TGTGCCAGCAGTTCAGGAGTAACCTACGAGCAGTACTTC. Protein: CASSSGVTYEQYF.

The chain is built from TRBV7-8 and TRBJ2-7; D is possibly TRBD2 (6 bases). From germline, CDR1 is SGHVS and CDR2 FQNEAQ. The CDR3 contains 13 residues. V lost 5 bases, J lost 6 bases, and 14 bases lay in between. CDR3 nucleotide sequence: TGTGCCAGCAGCCTTAGCCTCGGGGGCGAGCAGTACTTC. It translates to CASSLSLGGEQYF.

The DNA of the CDR3 is TGTGCCAGCTCACCACTTGGCCTGCCTAGCACCAACAATGAGCAGTTCTTC. This codes for CASSPLGLPSTNNEQFF. This rearrangement joins TRBV18 to TRBJ2-1, with a possible D match to TRBD2 (5 bases). The V and J ends lost 1 base and 5 bases respectively, with 18 bases between them. Germline assignment: CDR1 KGHSH and CDR2 LQKENI. CDR3 length: 17 amino acids.

This clone has only one observation. V is TRBV5-6 and J is TRBJ2-1; 14 bases are a match to TRBD2. The CDR3 spans 14 residues. Germline assignment: CDR1 SGHDT and CDR2 YYEEEE. Trimming cost V 5 bases and J 9 bases; bases outside gene matches: 4. The CDR3 sequence: CASRHGLAGGEQFF. CDR3 in DNA: TGTGCCAGCAGACACGGACTAGCGGGGGGTGAGCAGTTCTTC.

This clone came up once. The chain is built from TRBV7-6 and TRBJ2-1; D possibly corresponds to TRBD1 (6 bases). Germline values: CDR1 SGHVS, CDR2 FNYEAQ. The CDR3 contains 16 residues. V was shortened by 5 bases and J by 4 bases, with 18 bases between the two germline ends. CDR3 protein: CASSTPQGPKYNEQFF. CDR3 coding DNA: TGTGCCAGCAGCACTCCACAGGGCCCCAAATACAATGAGCAGTTCTTC.